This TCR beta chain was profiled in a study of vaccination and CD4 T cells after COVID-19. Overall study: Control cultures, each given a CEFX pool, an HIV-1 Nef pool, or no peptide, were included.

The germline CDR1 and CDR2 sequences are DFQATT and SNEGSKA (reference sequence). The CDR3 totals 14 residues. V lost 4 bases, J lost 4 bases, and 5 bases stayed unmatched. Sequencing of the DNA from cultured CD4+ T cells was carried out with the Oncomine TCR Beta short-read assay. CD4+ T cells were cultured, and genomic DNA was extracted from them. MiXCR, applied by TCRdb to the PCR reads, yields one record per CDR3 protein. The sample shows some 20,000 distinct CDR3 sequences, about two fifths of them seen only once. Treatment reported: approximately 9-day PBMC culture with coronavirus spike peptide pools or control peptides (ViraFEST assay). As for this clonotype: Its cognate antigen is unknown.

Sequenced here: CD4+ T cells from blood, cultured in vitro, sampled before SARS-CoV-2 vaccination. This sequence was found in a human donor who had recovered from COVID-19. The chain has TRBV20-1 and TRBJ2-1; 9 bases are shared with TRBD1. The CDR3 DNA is TGCAGTGCTACAGACAGGGGGAAGTACAATGAGCAGTTCTTC. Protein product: CSATDRGKYNEQFF.